Below, 31 T cell receptor beta chains from the same sample are listed, as sequenced in a study of pediatric ulcerative colitis. Rectal tissue came from one to two pinch biopsies taken at colonoscopy. Repertoires were generated with immunoSEQ multiplex PCR, while TCRdb's copy carries only in-frame clones and drops some. This sample has tens of thousands of clones; about three quarters occur once, and the top ten carry 0.85% to 1.3%. Material for sequencing was gut tissue. The receptors come from a boy aged 10-17 years with mild ulcerative colitis.

The table lists this clone with a count of one. CDR3 in amino acids: CASSLWDGYSYEQYF. CDR3 bases: TGTGCCAGCAGCTTATGGGACGGCTACTCCTACGAGCAGTACTTC. The chain couples TRBV7-9 to TRBJ2-7; D may match TRBD1 or TRBD2 (5 bases each). The germline gives CDR1 SEHNR, CDR2 FQNEAQ (reference sequence). The V gene lost 2 bases and the J gene lost 0 bases, with 11 bases spanning the gap. The CDR3 has 15 amino acids. Together with reference TRBV7-9 and TRBJ2-7, the CDR3 gives the full variable domain: DTGVSQNPRHKITKRGQNVTFRCDPISEHNRLYWYRQTLGQGPEFLTYFQNEAQLEKSRLLSDRFSAERPKGSFSTLEIQRTEQGDSAMYLCASSLWDGYSYEQYFGPGTRLTVT.

J is TRBJ1-1 and V is TRBV11-2; D uncertain. Deletions cut 5 bases from V and 4 bases from J, with 17 bases between. Germline-derived CDR1 and CDR2 are SGHAT and FQNNGV. The CDR3 covers 15 residues. Here the CDR3 DNA reads TGTGCCAGCAGCCGGAGGGTGGCAGTTGGCACTGAAGCTTTCTTT. This encodes CASSRRVAVGTEAFF. Filled out from reference TRBV11-2 and TRBJ1-1, the complete variable domain reads EAGVAQSPRYKIIEKRQSVAFWCNPISGHATLYWYQQILGQGPKLLIQFQNNGVVDDSQLPKDRFSAERLKGVDSTLKIQPAKLEDSAVYLCASSRRVAVGTEAFFGQGTRLTVV.

The rearrangement joins TRBV27 to TRBJ1-1, with TRBD1 matching 7 bases. Germline-derived CDR1 and CDR2 are MNHEY and SMNVEV (reference sequence). This CDR3 region has 14 residues. The J segment lost 4 bases and the V segment lost 1 base, leaving 3 bases of the junction unmatched. CDR3 residues: CASSLFRGTTEAFF. Here the CDR3 DNA reads TGTGCCAGCAGTTTATTCAGGGGGACCACTGAAGCTTTCTTT.

The chain joins TRBV7-6 to TRBJ2-2; D is undetermined. The CDR3 is 15 amino acids. V shed 2 bases and J shed 1 base, with 8 bases lying between them. Germline CDR1 and CDR2: SGHVS and FNYEAQ. This CDR3 reads CASSLFTENTGELFF. The DNA for the CDR3 is TGTGCCAGCAGCTTATTCACGGAGAACACCGGGGAGCTGTTTTTT.

The chain carries TRBV7-2 and TRBJ2-7; 9 nucleotides align to TRBD1. This CDR3 spans 14 amino acids. Germline CDR1 is SGHTA and CDR2 is FQGNSA. V shed 5 bases and J 0 bases; nucleotides not matched to a gene: 2. CDR3 nucleotide sequence: TGTGCCAGCAGCCGGACAGGGGCCTCCTACGAGCAGTACTTC. This sequence encodes CASSRTGASYEQYF.

The genes are TRBV11-2 and TRBJ2-7, with D unclear. Germline loops: CDR1 SGHAT, CDR2 FQNNGV. V was trimmed by 4 bases and J by 3 bases, leaving 4 bases between them. The CDR3 has 11 amino acids. The CDR3 DNA reads TGTGCCAGCAGCTACTTCTACGAGCAGTACTTC. It specifies CASSYFYEQYF.

In its sample, this clone was seen once. Germline and junction disagree at one end, which may indicate a read error. The chain carries TRBV6-1 and TRBJ2-1; TRBD2 matches at 11 bases. In germline, CDR1 is MNHNS, CDR2 SASEGT. The CDR3 runs to 17 residues. CDR3 in amino acids: CASSEGIAGGDFNEQFF. The CDR3 nucleotides read TGTGCCAGCAGCGAAGGGATAGCGGGGGGGGACTTTAATGAGCAGTTCTTC.

The table lists this clone with a few counts. The gene calls are TRBV5-8 and TRBJ1-3; maybe TRBD1 (6 bases). V gave up 1 base and J gave up 1 base, with 9 bases separating them. CDR1 SGHTS and CDR2 YDEGEE come from the germline V gene. CDR3 length: 15 residues. CDR3 sequence: CASSLTGLSGNTIYF. CDR3 sequence (DNA): TGTGCCAGCAGCTTGACAGGGCTTTCTGGAAACACCATATATTTT.

The CDR3 loop reads CAISAGQEQETQYF. The DNA of the CDR3 is TGTGCCATCAGTGCAGGACAGGAACAAGAGACCCAGTACTTC. This rearrangement joins TRBV10-3 to TRBJ2-5; TRBD1 agrees at 7 bases. V gave up 4 bases and J gave up 2 bases; unmatched junction bases: 4. Germline CDR1 and CDR2: ENHRY and SYGVKD. The CDR3 consists of 14 residues.

In nucleotides, the CDR3 is TGTGCCAGCAGACAGGGATTCAACTATGGCTACACCTTC. Amino acids: CASRQGFNYGYTF. V and J are TRBV6-4 and TRBJ1-2; possibly TRBD1 for D (6 bases). V was clipped by 6 bases and J by 2 bases, with 10 bases between them. Germline CDR1 MRHNA, CDR2 SNTAGT. The CDR3 covers 13 residues.

The chain combines TRBV6-1 with TRBJ2-3; 9 bases agree with TRBD1. The CDR3 length is 15 residues. CDR1 is MNHNS, CDR2 SASEGT, per germline. V was clipped by 2 bases and J by 4 bases; unmatched bases: 4. CDR3 loop: CASSEFTGGADTQYF. The CDR3, as DNA: TGTGCCAGCAGTGAATTTACAGGGGGCGCAGATACGCAGTATTTT.

This clone was counted between two and nine times. The chain carries TRBV5-1 and TRBJ2-1; 12 nucleotides match TRBD2. The CDR3 is 16 amino acids. Looked up from germline, CDR1 is SGHRS and CDR2 is YFSETQ. J lost 6 bases, V lost 2 bases, and 6 bases had no gene match. The CDR3 loop reads CASSLYSSGGANEQFF. CDR3 DNA sequence: TGCGCCAGCAGCTTATACTCTAGCGGGGGGGCCAATGAGCAGTTCTTC. The whole variable domain, remainder taken from reference TRBV5-1 and TRBJ2-1, is KAGVTQTPRYLIKTRGQQVTLSCSPISGHRSVSWYQQTPGQGLQFLFEYFSETQRNKGNFPGRFSGRQFSNSRSEMNVSTLELGDSALYLCASSLYSSGGANEQFFGPGTRLTVL.

J is TRBJ2-6 and V is TRBV29-1; a weak D match, TRBD2 (6 bases). This CDR3 is 16 amino acids long. The V end was cut by 3 bases, the J end by 2 bases, with 14 bases between. The germline CDR1 and CDR2 sequences are SQVTM and ANQGSEA. The chain's CDR3 is CSVEGGGSTGANVLTF. CDR3 DNA: TGCAGCGTTGAGGGAGGAGGGAGCACTGGGGCCAACGTCCTGACTTTC.

The CDR3: CASSPGDRGINEQFF. For the CDR3, the DNA is TGTGCCAGCTCACCAGGGGACAGGGGGATCAATGAGCAGTTCTTC. V is TRBV18 and J is TRBJ2-1; TRBD1 aligns across 11 bases. CDR1 is KGHSH, CDR2 LQKENI, per germline. This CDR3 is built from 15 residues. V lost 2 bases to trimming and J lost 6 bases; unmatched junction nucleotides: 3.

The chain uses TRBV7-6 and TRBJ1-1; 8 nucleotides align to TRBD1. The CDR3 is 15 amino acids. Germline V gene sequence: CDR1 SGHVS, CDR2 FNYEAQ. Trimming cost V 3 bases and J 0 bases; bases outside gene matches: 3. The CDR3 sequence is CASSFIRGLNTEAFF. The CDR3 DNA follows: TGTGCCAGCAGCTTTATCAGGGGGCTGAACACTGAAGCTTTCTTT.

The rearrangement joins TRBV5-6 to TRBJ1-2; 7 nucleotides match TRBD1. After removal of 2 bases from V and 6 bases from J, the junction contained 7 bases not matched to a gene. This CDR3 is built from 14 residues. Germline-derived CDR1 and CDR2 are SGHDT and YYEEEE. Here the CDR3 reads CASSFQGQRDGYTF. Here the CDR3 DNA reads TGTGCCAGCAGCTTCCAGGGACAGAGGGATGGCTACACCTTC.

This chain joins TRBV18 and TRBJ1-1; D is unresolved. The CDR3 covers 14 residues. Germline CDR1 and CDR2: KGHSH and LQKENI. Trimming pared 1 base from V and 2 bases from J, leaving 8 bases between. The CDR3: CASSPLEINTEAFF. In DNA form, the CDR3 reads TGTGCCAGCTCACCACTCGAGATTAACACTGAAGCTTTCTTT.

The rearrangement links TRBV15 to TRBJ1-1; 9 nucleotides line up with TRBD1. The trim removed 3 bases at V and 0 bases at J, leaving 5 bases unmatched. This CDR3 region has 16 residues. Germline CDR1 and CDR2: LNHNV and YYDKDF (reference sequence). The CDR3, as DNA: TGTGCCACCAGCAGGCAGGGACAGGGCATGAACACTGAAGCTTTCTTT. This translates into CATSRQGQGMNTEAFF.

The V call is TRBV29-1, the J call TRBJ1-1, with TRBD1 matching 8 bases. The CDR3 sequence is 13 residues long. V shed 3 bases and J 1 base; nucleotides not matched to a gene: 1. Looked up from germline, CDR1 is SQVTM and CDR2 is ANQGSEA. The CDR3 coding sequence is TGCAGCGTTGAGGGACAGGAGAACACTGAAGCTTTCTTT. This gives the protein CSVEGQENTEAFF.

The CDR3 DNA sequence: TGTGCCAGCAGCCTAATGCAACAGGGGGCTGGAAACACCATATATTTT. Translating it yields CASSLMQQGAGNTIYF. The chain carries TRBV13 and TRBJ1-3, with 8 nucleotides matching TRBD1. V shed 5 bases, J shed 2 bases, and the junction held 8 bases outside the gene matches. Germline V gene data show CDR1 as PRHDT and CDR2 as FYEKMQ (reference sequence). CDR3 length equals 16 residues.

As DNA, the CDR3 is TGTGCCAGCAGCTTATGGGGGCAGGGGCTACCCTACGAGCAGTACTTC. It is translated as CASSLWGQGLPYEQYF. The chain has TRBV7-2 and TRBJ2-7, with a weak D call TRBD1 (6 bases). The CDR3 extends over 16 amino acids. CDR1 SGHTA and CDR2 FQGNSA come from the germline V gene. Deletions cut 2 bases from V and 2 bases from J, with 16 bases between.

V gene TRBV18 combines with J gene TRBJ1-2, with D possibly matching TRBD1 (6 bases). This CDR3 is built from 17 residues. Trimming left V 3 bases short and J 4 bases short, with 21 bases between. Germline lookup yields CDR1 KGHSH and CDR2 LQKENI. The CDR3 DNA reads as TGTGCCAGCTCACCGCGGGGGGCGTCTTTTGTCGGCTATGGCTACACCTTC. This encodes CASSPRGASFVGYGYTF.

This chain links TRBV10-3 with TRBJ1-2, with D possibly being TRBD1 (5 bases). Germline CDR1 and CDR2: ENHRY and SYGVKD. The CDR3 is 14 residues long. V was pared by 0 bases and J by 3 bases, with 8 bases between. This CDR3 reads CAISESGAHYGYTF. The CDR3 DNA reads as TGTGCCATCAGTGAGTCCGGGGCTCACTATGGCTACACCTTC.

The J gene is TRBJ1-2, the V gene TRBV5-1, with 7 bases identical to TRBD1. V gave up 10 bases and J gave up 4 bases; unmatched junction bases: 13. The CDR3 consists of 14 residues. Germline CDR1 and CDR2: SGHRS and YFSETQ. This CDR3 is CASRQGSDIYGYTF. In nucleotides, the CDR3 is TGCGCCTCTCGACAGGGCTCCGATATCTATGGCTACACCTTC.

This clone was recorded a few times. This same CDR3 is encoded by further DNA sequences in the sample. This chain joins TRBV4-2 and TRBJ2-2; D possibly corresponds to TRBD1 (5 bases). In germline, CDR1 is LGHNA, CDR2 YNFKEQ. The CDR3 contains 15 residues. With 0 bases removed from V and 3 bases from J, the gap between germline ends came to 8 bases. CDR3 in amino acids: CASSQEGQYTGELFF. CDR3 sequence (DNA): TGTGCCAGCAGCCAAGAGGGGCAGTACACCGGGGAGCTGTTTTTT.

This clone was found once. Other DNA sequences in this specimen translate into the identical CDR3. This chain connects TRBV5-1 to TRBJ2-2; 7 nucleotides match TRBD2. The CDR3 is 14 amino acids. The trim removed 4 bases at V and 11 bases at J, leaving 11 bases unmatched. Germline V gene sequence: CDR1 SGHRS, CDR2 YFSETQ. The CDR3 region is CASSVPSGAIELFF. For the CDR3, the DNA is TGCGCCAGCAGCGTGCCTAGCGGAGCCATTGAGCTGTTTTTT.

V usage is TRBV27 and J usage is TRBJ2-1; 9 bases are shared with TRBD2. This CDR3 comprises 14 residues. V shed 5 bases and J 4 bases; nucleotides not matched to a gene: 3. From germline, CDR1 is MNHEY and CDR2 SMNVEV (reference sequence). This CDR3 reads CASSRAGGYNEQFF. CDR3 coding DNA: TGTGCCAGCAGTAGAGCGGGGGGATACAATGAGCAGTTCTTC.

This chain links TRBV13 with TRBJ1-1, with TRBD1 as a possible D gene (5 bases). Germline CDR1 PRHDT, CDR2 FYEKMQ (reference sequence). The V and J ends lost 3 bases and 1 base respectively, with 21 bases between them. The CDR3 is made up of 18 amino acids. CDR3 in amino acids: CASSLGLGTIRTNTEAFF. The CDR3 coding sequence is TGTGCCAGCAGCTTGGGACTTGGGACCATCAGAACGAACACTGAAGCTTTCTTT.

The rearrangement links TRBV4-2 to TRBJ1-4; D might be TRBD1 (6 bases). The CDR3 covers 16 residues. The V end lost 1 base, the J end lost 5 bases, and 14 bases lay between the germline ends. The germline V gene has CDR1 LGHNA and CDR2 YNFKEQ. The DNA of the CDR3 is TGTGCCAGCAGCCAAGGAAACAGGGTCCTGAATGAAAAACTGTTTTTT. Its translation: CASSQGNRVLNEKLFF.

This rearrangement joins TRBV11-3 to TRBJ2-7; D may be TRBD2 (6 bases). The germline V and J ends were trimmed by 3 bases and 7 bases, with 10 bases remaining between them. The germline gives CDR1 SGHNT, CDR2 YENEEA. The CDR3 extends over 12 amino acids. Here the CDR3 reads CASSFRGWEQYF. The CDR3 DNA reads as TGTGCCAGCAGCTTTCGGGGGTGGGAGCAGTACTTC.

The chain uses TRBV7-7 and TRBJ2-7; no clear D gene. Germline V gene lookup returns CDR1 SSHAT and CDR2 FNYEAQ (reference sequence). V dropped 7 bases and J dropped 0 bases, with 19 bases sitting between them. The CDR3 has 16 amino acids. CDR3 sequence (DNA): TGTGCCAGCATCCGAATCGGCCGATGGGGCTCCTACGAGCAGTACTTC. It specifies CASIRIGRWGSYEQYF.